The 21 T cell receptor beta chains given below trace back to one sample, sequenced in a study of T cells after posttransplantation cyclophosphamide. Measured with immunoSEQ multiplex PCR; TCRdb has only the in-frame clones, and not every one. This sample has about 4,600 clones; 65% to 90% occur once, and the top ten carry under 20%. A marrow graft followed busulfan-fludarabine conditioning, with cyclophosphamide on days +3 and +4. Sequenced here: PBMCs, sampled 86 days after allogeneic stem cell transplant with posttransplant cyclophosphamide. These receptors were collected from a male patient aged 45-59 years who received an allogeneic stem cell transplant from an unrelated donor, was CMV-positive, and had acute GVHD only. Some T cells may be graft donor cells.

This clone was detected once. CDR3 DNA: TGCGCCAGCAATAAAGGTGAACAAGGGGGTGGCTACACCTTC. Amino acid sequence: CASNKGEQGGGYTF. The genes are TRBV5-1 and TRBJ1-2; D possibly corresponds to TRBD1 (6 bases). CDR3 size: 14 residues. V was trimmed by 6 bases and J by 7 bases, leaving 19 bases between them. Germline CDR1 SGHRS, CDR2 YFSETQ.

The gene calls are TRBV30 and TRBJ1-1; the D is unclear. This CDR3 is 16 amino acids long. The germline V gene has CDR1 GTSNPN and CDR2 SVGIG (reference sequence). Deletions cut 0 bases from V and 3 bases from J, with 17 bases between. The CDR3 DNA reads as TGTGCCTGGAGTGTAAATAGGCCTCTCGGGGACACTGAAGCTTTCTTT. Its protein is CAWSVNRPLGDTEAFF. Supplemented by reference TRBV30 and TRBJ1-1, the full variable domain reads SQTIHQWPATLVQPVGSPLSLECTVEGTSNPNLYWYRQAAGRGLQLLFYSVGIGQISSEVPQNLSASRPQDRQFILSSKKLLLSDSGFYLCAWSVNRPLGDTEAFFGQGTRLTVV.

V is TRBV7-3 and J is TRBJ2-3; 8 bases agree with TRBD2. This CDR3 is 15 amino acids long. V trimming: 2 bases; J trimming: 4 bases; junction bases outside the gene matches: 5. The germline gives CDR1 SGHTA, CDR2 FQGTGA. The CDR3 nucleotides read TGTGCCAGCAGCTTAGTTGGGACTAGTTCAGATACGCAGTATTTT. It translates to CASSLVGTSSDTQYF.

This chain joins TRBV7-2 and TRBJ2-2, with a weak D call TRBD1 (5 bases). Germline-derived CDR1 and CDR2 are SGHTA and FQGNSA. The CDR3 loop spans 15 amino acids. Trimming left V 4 bases short and J 7 bases short, with 16 bases between. CDR3 DNA: TGTGCCAGCAGCTCAGCTGACAGTATCTACGGGGAGCTGTTTTTT. Amino acid sequence: CASSSADSIYGELFF.

V is TRBV4-2 and J is TRBJ2-6; the D gene is possibly TRBD2 (6 bases). The V end lost 3 bases, the J end lost 0 bases, and 18 bases lay between the germline ends. CDR1 is LGHNA, CDR2 YNFKEQ, per germline. The CDR3 loop spans 19 amino acids. CDR3 in DNA: TGTGCCAGCAGCCACCGCCGGGACTCTTTGTTCTCTGGGGCCAACGTCCTGACTTTC. Translating gives CASSHRRDSLFSGANVLTF.

The chain recombines TRBV7-7 with TRBJ2-2; 7 bases line up with TRBD2. The CDR3 loop spans 15 amino acids. The J segment lost 5 bases and the V segment lost 1 base, leaving 4 bases of the junction unmatched. Germline V gene sequence: CDR1 SSHAT, CDR2 FNYEAQ (reference sequence). The CDR3 nucleotides are TGTGCCAGCAGCTTAGAGTTGGGGGGGACCGGGGAGCTGTTTTTT. Protein: CASSLELGGTGELFF.

The chain joins TRBV19 to TRBJ2-5, with TRBD1 matching over 11 bases. The end of the DNA fits TRBJ2-7 better, so the J call may be wrong. This CDR3 comprises 17 residues. The V gene's germline CDR1 is LNHDA and CDR2 SQIVND (reference sequence). The DNA for the CDR3 is TGTGCCAGTAGTATTCGGGGCTCAGGACAGGGGGCGTACGAGCAGTACTTC. Translation: CASSIRGSGQGAYEQYF.

The chain employs TRBV7-9 and TRBJ2-7; TRBD2 aligns across 13 bases. Germline-derived CDR1 and CDR2 are SEHNR and FQNEAQ (reference sequence). The ends lost 5 bases at V and 6 bases at J; junction bases unmatched: 7. This CDR3 spans 15 amino acids. The CDR3 bases are TGTGCCAGCAGCATAACGACTAGCGGGAGGTTCGAGCAGTACTTC. Translation: CASSITTSGRFEQYF.

This clone was seen more than once but under ten times. The V call is TRBV30, the J call TRBJ1-6; tentatively, D is TRBD1 (6 bases). The V gene's germline CDR1 is GTSNPN and CDR2 SVGIG (reference sequence). Trimming left V 3 bases short and J 7 bases short, with 10 bases between. This CDR3 comprises 13 residues. CDR3 region: CAWRPGHNSPLHF. The CDR3 bases are TGTGCCTGGAGACCGGGACACAATTCACCCCTCCACTTT.

J is TRBJ2-7 and V is TRBV5-1, with 7 bases identical to TRBD2. The V segment lost 4 bases and the J segment 7 bases; nucleotides outside the gene matches: 8. Germline V CDR1 and CDR2: SGHRS, YFSETQ. This CDR3 comprises 13 residues. This CDR3 is CASSVNSGYEQYF. DNA for the CDR3: TGCGCCAGCAGCGTGAATAGCGGGTATGAGCAGTACTTC.

V gene TRBV7-6 combines with J gene TRBJ2-5; D is uncertain. CDR1 and CDR2 (germline): SGHVS, FNYEAQ. Trimming stripped 1 base from V and 5 bases from J, with 8 bases between. This CDR3 is 13 amino acids long. CDR3 nucleotides: TGTGCCAGCAGCTTAGGGGTCAGGGAGACCCAGTACTTC. Amino acids: CASSLGVRETQYF.

CDR3 region: CASSVDSSGTPGELFF. The CDR3, as DNA: TGTGCCAGCAGCGTAGATTCTAGCGGGACCCCCGGGGAGCTGTTTTTT. The rearrangement links TRBV9 to TRBJ2-2, with 9 bases that match TRBD2. Germline loops: CDR1 SGDLS, CDR2 YYNGEE. The J segment lost 6 bases and the V segment lost 0 bases, leaving 6 bases of the junction unmatched. There are 16 residues in the CDR3. Using reference TRBV9 and TRBJ2-2 for the parts outside the CDR3, the full variable domain is DSGVTQTPKHLITATGQRVTLRCSPRSGDLSVYWYQQSLDQGLQFLIQYYNGEERAKGNILERFSAQQFPDLHSELNLSSLELGDSALYFCASSVDSSGTPGELFFGEGSRLTVL.

The chain uses TRBV7-2 and TRBJ2-7; TRBD1 matches at 7 bases. Germline values: CDR1 SGHTA, CDR2 FQGNSA. J was trimmed by 4 bases and V by 1 base; bases with no gene match: 4. The CDR3 is 14 residues long. CDR3 residues: CASSLGQGQYEQYF. The CDR3 DNA follows: TGTGCCAGCAGCTTAGGACAGGGTCAGTACGAGCAGTACTTC.

V is TRBV19 and J is TRBJ1-2; D unclear. Germline CDR1 LNHDA, CDR2 SQIVND (reference sequence). V dropped 4 bases and J dropped 3 bases, with 9 bases sitting between them. There are 13 residues in the CDR3. The CDR3 reads CASSNRVDYGYTF. CDR3 nucleotide sequence: TGTGCCAGTAGTAACCGGGTTGACTATGGCTACACCTTC.

The chain couples TRBV7-3 to TRBJ2-3; TRBD2 agrees at 8 bases. After removal of 5 bases from V and 5 bases from J, the junction contained 6 bases not matched to a gene. Per germline, CDR1 SGHTA and CDR2 FQGTGA. CDR3 length: 14 residues. CDR3 amino acids: CASSRWTSRDTQYF. In DNA form, the CDR3 reads TGTGCCAGCAGCCGATGGACTAGCCGAGATACGCAGTATTTT.

This chain links TRBV11-3 with TRBJ2-1; D might be TRBD1 (7 bases). CDR3 size: 18 residues. Germline V lookup: CDR1 SGHNT, CDR2 YENEEA. V shed 0 bases and J shed 0 bases, with 15 bases lying between them. In DNA form, the CDR3 reads TGTGCCAGCAGCTTAGATGGCGGGCGGGACAGCTCCTACAATGAGCAGTTCTTC. This encodes CASSLDGGRDSSYNEQFF. The full variable domain, with the rest looked up from reference TRBV11-3 and TRBJ2-1, is EAGVVQSPRYKIIEKKQPVAFWCNPISGHNTLYWYLQNLGQGPELLIRYENEEAVDDSQLPKDRFSAERLKGVDSTLKIQPAELGDSAVYLCASSLDGGRDSSYNEQFFGPGTRLTVL.

Here the CDR3 reads CASSFQSTDTQYF. The CDR3 DNA is TGTGCCAGCAGCTTTCAGAGCACAGATACGCAGTATTTT. The genes are TRBV7-2 and TRBJ2-3; no firm D call. The CDR3 contains 13 residues. CDR1 is SGHTA and CDR2 is FQGNSA in the germline V gene. V was trimmed by 3 bases and J by 0 bases, leaving 4 bases between them.

The sample holds one count of this clone. V gene TRBV2 combines with J gene TRBJ2-3; possibly TRBD2 for D (5 bases). This CDR3 spans 12 amino acids. Germline CDR1 reads SNHLY; CDR2 reads FYNNEI. V was shortened by 8 bases and J by 7 bases, with 13 bases between the two germline ends. CDR3 DNA sequence: TGTGCCAGCGTAGCGTACGTAAATACGCAGTATTTT. Its translation: CASVAYVNTQYF.

This clone was counted between two and nine times. The genes are TRBV6-1 and TRBJ2-3, with D possibly being TRBD2 (6 bases). The V end lost 6 bases, the J end lost 6 bases, and 13 bases lay between the germline ends. This CDR3 has 13 residues. Germline-derived CDR1 and CDR2 are MNHNS and SASEGT. The CDR3 DNA reads TGTGCCAGCAGGGAGGGTGGCCGGGATACGCAGTATTTT. It specifies CASREGGRDTQYF.

A single count supports this clone. The rearrangement links TRBV7-2 to TRBJ2-7; no clear D. Between the trimmed V and J ends, which lost 5 bases and 5 bases, there was a span of 10 bases. CDR1 is SGHTA and CDR2 is FQGNSA in the germline V gene. This CDR3 comprises 12 residues. The CDR3 nucleotides are TGTGCCAGCAGCCCTGGCCTAGACGAGCAGTACTTC. Its protein is CASSPGLDEQYF.

The chain joins TRBV5-1 to TRBJ2-7; D unresolved. CDR3 length: 14 residues. V lost 0 bases, J lost 3 bases, and 10 bases lay in between. The germline V gene has CDR1 SGHRS and CDR2 YFSETQ. The CDR3 is CASSLVPANYEQYF. The CDR3 DNA reads TGCGCCAGCAGCTTGGTCCCAGCGAACTACGAGCAGTACTTC.